These T cell receptor beta chains were read from a single sample in a study of T cell repertoires in cytomegalovirus infection. Using its own MiXCR run on the reads, TCRdb lists one record per CDR3 protein. Of approximately 70,000 distinct CDR3 sequences in the sample, about 4.2% were seen once. Sequenced: PBMCs. Receptors were obtained from a human donor in good health (CMV status not recorded). Some clones in this sample may be carry-over from other donors' samples. The CDR3 runs from the conserved cysteine through the conserved F or W. A D gene is named only where the DNA matches it firmly. Clone size appears in some rows only: once, few, many, or a class for an expanded clone.

clone size | J gene | V gene | D gene | CDR3 protein | CDR3 DNA
many | TRBJ1-3 | TRBV7-2 | TRBD1 | CASSQGQSGNTIYF | TGTGCCAGCAGCCAGGGACAGAGCGGAAACACCATATATTTT
few | TRBJ2-5 | TRBV24-1 | - | CATSDNEGLGETQYF | TGTGCCACCAGTGATAATGAGGGCCTGGGAGAGACCCAGTACTTC
few | TRBJ2-1 | TRBV20-1 | - | CSARLGKNEQFF | TGCAGTGCTAGACTAGGGAAGAATGAGCAGTTCTTC
many | TRBJ2-2 | TRBV29-1 | TRBD1 | CSVGTGGSAGELFF | TGCAGCGTGGGGACAGGGGGTTCGGCCGGGGAGCTGTTTTTT
many | TRBJ1-6 | TRBV7-2 | - | CASSPYYNSPLHF | TGTGCCAGCAGCCCTTATTATAATTCACCCCTCCACTTT
many | TRBJ2-3 | TRBV7-2 | - | CASSLVTGFDTQYF | TGTGCCAGCAGCTTAGTAACAGGGTTTGATACGCAGTATTTT
many | TRBJ2-3 | TRBV7-9 | - | CASSLGSGTDTQYF | TGTGCCAGCAGCTTAGGCAGCGGCACAGATACGCAGTATTTT
- | TRBJ2-1 | TRBV4-1 | - | CASSQGIGGTYNEQFF | TGCGCCAGCAGCCAAGGGATAGGGGGGACCTACAATGAGCAGTTCTTC
many | TRBJ2-7 | TRBV7-3 | - | CASSLRPGSYEQYF | TGTGCCAGCAGCCTCCGGCCGGGTTCCTACGAGCAGTACTTC
many | TRBJ2-5 | TRBV4-3 | - | CASSQEHPSETQYF | TGCGCCAGCAGCCAAGAGCACCCCAGTGAGACCCAGTACTTC
many | TRBJ1-1 | TRBV4-1 | - | CASSHKQGMNTEAFF | TGCGCCAGCAGCCATAAACAGGGAATGAACACTGAAGCTTTCTTT
many | TRBJ1-6 | TRBV7-9 | - | CASSLEGSSYNSPLHF | TGTGCCAGCAGCTTAGAGGGGAGCTCCTATAATTCACCCCTCCACTTT
many | TRBJ2-5 | TRBV7-2 | TRBD1 | CASSKGQYQETQYF | TGTGCCAGCAGCAAGGGACAGTACCAAGAGACCCAGTACTTC
many | TRBJ2-1 | TRBV7-2 | TRBD2 | CASSRVGSSGGGYNEQFF | TGTGCCAGCAGCCGGGTCGGGTCTAGCGGGGGGGGATACAATGAGCAGTTCTTC
many | TRBJ2-1 | TRBV11-2 | TRBD2 | CASTPSAGGINEQFF | TGTGCCAGCACCCCTTCCGCGGGAGGGATCAATGAGCAGTTCTTC
many | TRBJ1-3 | TRBV20-1 | - | CSARTHSGNTIYF | TGCAGTGCTAGGACACACTCTGGAAACACCATATATTTT
many | TRBJ1-5 | TRBV19 | TRBD1 | CASSRGGQTMSQHF | TGTGCCAGTAGTAGGGGGGGACAGACCATGTCCCAGCATTTT
many | TRBJ2-3 | TRBV29-1 | TRBD2 | CSVDYSGSTAPVTQYF | TGCAGCGTAGACTATAGCGGGAGCACCGCCCCGGTTACGCAGTATTTT
few | TRBJ2-1 | TRBV5-3 | TRBD2 | CASSSGSGGAINEQFF | TGTGCCAGCAGCTCGGGGAGCGGGGGGGCAATAAATGAGCAGTTCTTC
many | TRBJ2-1 | TRBV7-6 | TRBD2 | CASSPRTSGGASINEQFF | TGTGCCAGCAGCCCCCGGACTAGCGGGGGGGCTTCAATCAATGAGCAGTTCTTC
many | TRBJ2-3 | TRBV7-2 | - | CASRDRVDTQYF | TGTGCCAGCAGGGATAGGGTAGATACGCAGTATTTT
many | TRBJ2-1 | TRBV7-2 | - | CASSLDVARSYEQFF | TGTGCCAGCAGCTTAGATGTAGCCCGATCCTATGAGCAGTTCTTC
- | TRBJ2-3 | TRBV7-2 | TRBD2 | CASSLALAGATDTQYF | TGTGCCAGCAGCTTAGCTCTAGCGGGGGCAACAGATACGCAGTATTTT
many | TRBJ2-1 | TRBV6-2/TRBV6-3 | - | CASSYSVRPSYNEQFF | TGTGCCAGCAGTTACTCCGTGAGGCCCAGCTACAATGAGCAGTTCTTC
many | TRBJ2-1 | TRBV7-2 | - | CASSPQQNEQFF | TGTGCCAGCAGCCCGCAGCAGAATGAGCAGTTCTTC
many | TRBJ2-5 | TRBV24-1 | TRBD2 | CATSPSVTSGRAAETQYF | TGTGCCACCAGTCCGTCCGTGACTAGCGGGAGGGCCGCAGAGACCCAGTACTTC
many | TRBJ2-3 | TRBV13 | - | CASSTLNSMVHPDTQYF | TGTGCCAGCAGCACCCTTAACTCCATGGTGCACCCAGATACGCAGTATTTT
many | TRBJ1-1 | TRBV7-2 | - | CASSLRGANTEAFF | TGTGCCAGCAGCTTAAGGGGGGCGAACACTGAAGCTTTCTTT
many | TRBJ1-1 | TRBV6-5 | - | CASSQTGLGNTEAFF | TGTGCCAGCAGTCAAACAGGGCTTGGCAACACTGAAGCTTTCTTT
- | TRBJ2-1 | TRBV27 | - | CASSWQTSSYNEQFF | TGTGCCAGCAGTTGGCAGACGAGCTCCTACAATGAGCAGTTCTTC
many | TRBJ1-1 | TRBV7-2 | TRBD1 | CASRQETGTEAFF | TGTGCCAGCAGACAAGAGACAGGGACTGAAGCTTTCTTT
- | TRBJ2-4 | TRBV6-2/TRBV6-3 | - | CASTPEAAKKIQYF | TGTGCCAGCACCCCAGAGGCTGCCAAAAAGATTCAGTACTTC
many | TRBJ2-3 | TRBV7-2 | TRBD2 | CASSLGDYTDTQYF | TGTGCCAGCAGCTTAGGGGACTACACAGATACGCAGTATTTT
many | TRBJ2-5 | TRBV7-2 | TRBD1 | CASSLSLDRAETQYF | TGTGCCAGCAGCTTAAGCTTGGACAGGGCGGAGACCCAGTACTTC
many | TRBJ2-3 | TRBV7-2 | TRBD2 | CASSPLNRVSSGDAPDTQYF | TGTGCCAGCAGCCCCTTAAACAGGGTTTCTAGCGGGGACGCACCAGATACGCAGTATTTT
many | TRBJ1-1 | TRBV7-8 | - | CASSSGLMPTEAFF | TGTGCCAGCAGCTCCGGACTGATGCCCACTGAAGCTTTCTTT
many | TRBJ1-4 | TRBV7-8 | TRBD1 | CASSFRDSDNEKLFF | TGTGCCAGCAGCTTTCGGGACAGCGATAATGAAAAACTGTTTTTT
many | TRBJ2-5 | TRBV7-9 | - | CASSSPPGAPGTQYF | TGTGCCAGCAGCTCCCCTCCGGGGGCGCCAGGGACCCAGTACTTC
many | TRBJ1-1 | TRBV6-2/TRBV6-3 | - | CASSPGLEAFF | TGTGCCAGCAGCCCAGGACTTGAAGCTTTCTTT
many | TRBJ2-1 | TRBV7-2 | - | CASSSGPLNEQFF | TGTGCCAGCAGCTCCGGCCCTCTCAATGAGCAGTTCTTC
many | TRBJ2-7 | TRBV5-1 | TRBD2 | CASSVTSGSYEQYF | TGCGCCAGCAGCGTGACTAGCGGGAGCTACGAGCAGTACTTC
many | TRBJ1-4 | TRBV10-3 | - | CAIRGTATNEKLFF | TGTGCCATCAGGGGCACTGCAACTAATGAAAAACTGTTTTTT
many | TRBJ2-7 | TRBV7-2 | - | CASSPTGPAQYF | TGTGCCAGCAGCCCGACAGGTCCAGCGCAGTACTTC
many | TRBJ2-7 | TRBV6-1 | - | CASSPRVFGGSYEQYF | TGTGCCAGCAGTCCGAGAGTTTTCGGGGGATCCTACGAGCAGTACTTC
many | TRBJ1-2 | TRBV12-3/TRBV12-4 | - | CASSLGQRDGYTF | TGTGCCAGCAGTTTGGGTCAGAGGGATGGCTACACCTTC
many | TRBJ2-3 | TRBV6-6 | - | CASSKLASAVGTDTQYF | TGTGCCAGCAGTAAGCTAGCGTCGGCCGTGGGCACAGATACGCAGTATTTT